The clone carrying this T cell receptor (beta chain) was counted only a few times. The antigen remains unidentified. These data come from a study of identical twins. Study outcomes and limitations: One should note that invariant MAIT and iNKT cells could partly confound zero-insertion analyses.

TCRdb used MiXCR to reprocess the 5' RACE reads, holding one entry per CDR3 protein. This sample carries 200,000 to 250,000 distinct CDR3 sequences, around 6.6% of them seen once, and the ten largest clones take 3% to 4%. V shed 3 bases and J shed 11 bases, with 23 bases lying between them. The CDR3 consists of 16 residues. The data also belong to a second study, concerning yellow fever vaccine responses in identical twins.

What was sequenced was memory (CD45RO+) T cells sorted from blood. The receptor's source is a woman under 30 in good health. V and J are TRBV12-3 or TRBV12-4 and TRBJ1-5; a weak D match, TRBD1 (5 bases). CDR3 in amino acids: CASSFGGGRNRIAQHF. CDR3 nucleotides: TGTGCCAGCAGTTTTGGGGGAGGGAGGAATAGAATAGCCCAGCATTTT.